These 13 T cell receptor beta chains came from one sample sequenced in a study of blood T cell repertoires in COVID-19. Assay: immunoSEQ multiplex PCR; the TCRdb copy retains only in-frame clones and omits some. The table lists roughly 30,000 clones, 89% of them singletons. Specimen: peripheral blood. The receptors were sampled from a human donor with acute or convalescent COVID-19. The donor label of this sample is uncertain.

This clone was detected a few times. J is TRBJ1-6 and V is TRBV3-1 (or the pseudogene TRBV3-2), with 7 bases identical to TRBD1. In germline, CDR1 is LGHDT, CDR2 YNNKEL (reference sequence). V was pared by 7 bases and J by 8 bases, with 5 bases of the junction left unmatched. CDR3 length: 13 residues. The CDR3 loop is CASNQGGDSPLHF. CDR3 nucleotides: TGTGCCAGCAACCAGGGGGGGGATTCACCCCTCCACTTT.

The genes are TRBV27 and TRBJ1-1, with TRBD1 as a possible D gene (6 bases). CDR1 is MNHEY and CDR2 is SMNVEV in the germline V gene (reference sequence). The CDR3 runs 16 residues. Trimming took 6 bases from V and 1 from J, leaving 18 bases between them. Here the CDR3 reads CASSPPVRRGNTEAFF. The DNA for the CDR3 is TGTGCCAGCAGCCCTCCGGTGCGCAGGGGGAACACTGAAGCTTTCTTT.

V and J are TRBV3-1 (or the pseudogene TRBV3-2) and TRBJ2-1; 8 bases are a match to TRBD2. Germline V lookup: CDR1 LGHDT, CDR2 YNNKEL (reference sequence). CDR3 length: 16 residues. Germline trimming cut 2 bases from V and 9 bases from J; bases unmatched to any gene: 12. The CDR3 sequence: CASSQRIGGGQVEQFF. The DNA for the CDR3 is TGTGCCAGCAGCCAAAGGATCGGCGGGGGGCAGGTTGAGCAGTTCTTC.

This clone appeared a single time. V is TRBV6-5 and J is TRBJ1-2; 11 bases are shared with TRBD1. The germline gives CDR1 MNHEY, CDR2 SVGAGI. V lost 0 bases and J lost 5; bases outside the gene matches: 5. The CDR3 runs to 16 residues. CDR3 residues: CASSYSRTGGGYGYTF. The CDR3 nucleotides are TGTGCCAGCAGTTACTCTCGGACAGGGGGCGGTTATGGCTACACCTTC.

V is TRBV6-5 and J is TRBJ2-7, with TRBD2 matching over 10 bases. CDR1 and CDR2 from the germline V gene are MNHEY and SVGAGI. The CDR3 spans 15 residues. V lost 5 bases, J lost 0 bases, and 4 bases stayed unmatched. In DNA form, the CDR3 reads TGTGCCAGCAGTAGTCTAGCGGGAGTCTCCTACGAGCAGTACTTC. Protein sequence: CASSSLAGVSYEQYF.

This clone has just one count. The chain carries TRBV6-4 and TRBJ2-3; TRBD2 might be the D (6 bases). This CDR3 has 14 amino acids. Germline V gene data show CDR1 as MRHNA and CDR2 as SNTAGT. Trimming shortened V by 6 bases and J by 1 base, and 11 bases separated the two germline ends. The CDR3 sequence: CASRPGVGTDTQYF. For the CDR3, the DNA is TGTGCCAGCAGGCCGGGAGTAGGCACAGATACGCAGTATTTT.

V gene TRBV7-8 combines with J gene TRBJ2-7; D is possibly TRBD1 (6 bases). Germline CDR1 SGHVS, CDR2 FQNEAQ. This CDR3 comprises 15 residues. Trimming shortened V by 0 bases and J by 3 bases, and 12 bases separated the two germline ends. The CDR3 spells CASSLAMDRYYEQYF. The CDR3 DNA is TGTGCCAGCAGCTTAGCGATGGACAGATACTACGAGCAGTACTTC.

This chain joins TRBV14 and TRBJ1-1; D unresolved. CDR3 length equals 13 residues. Per the germline V gene, CDR1 is SGHDN and CDR2 is FVKESK. V lost 4 bases, J lost 1 base, and 7 bases lay in between. This CDR3 reads CASSLKQNTEAFF. The CDR3 DNA reads as TGTGCCAGCAGCCTGAAACAGAACACTGAAGCTTTCTTT.

This clone is a singleton in its sample. The rearrangement joins TRBV15 to TRBJ1-1, with D maybe TRBD1 (6 bases). V dropped 4 bases and J dropped 1 base, with 13 bases sitting between them. Germline lookup yields CDR1 LNHNV and CDR2 YYDKDF (reference sequence). The CDR3 contains 15 residues. The CDR3 region is CATSTGTPPNTEAFF. CDR3 sequence (DNA): TGTGCCACCAGCACAGGGACACCTCCGAACACTGAAGCTTTCTTT. Using reference TRBV15 and TRBJ1-1 for the parts outside the CDR3, the full variable domain is DAMVIQNPRYQVTQFGKPVTLSCSQTLNHNVMYWYQQKSSQAPKLLFHYYDKDFNNEADTPDNFQSRRPNTSFCFLDIRSPGLGDTAMYLCATSTGTPPNTEAFFGQGTRLTVV.

The chain uses TRBV7-8 and TRBJ2-7; TRBD1 agrees at 9 bases. The CDR3 length is 13 residues. V dropped 1 base and J dropped 6; count of bases not matched to a gene: 1. CDR1 and CDR2 (germline): SGHVS, FQNEAQ. The CDR3 region is CASSLGQGGEQYF. The CDR3 nucleotides read TGTGCCAGCAGCTTAGGACAGGGGGGCGAGCAGTACTTC.

The DNA for the CDR3 is TGTGCCAGCAGTGCGCAGGGCTATGGCTACACCTTC. It is translated as CASSAQGYGYTF. The chain uses TRBV28 and TRBJ1-2, with TRBD1 as a possible D gene (5 bases). Germline CDR1 is MDHEN and CDR2 is SYDVKM. Between the trimmed V and J ends, which lost 5 bases and 4 bases, there was a span of 8 bases. CDR3 length: 12 residues.

The genes are TRBV6-6 and TRBJ1-1; 7 nucleotides match TRBD1. Per the germline V gene, CDR1 is MNHNY and CDR2 is SVGAGI (reference sequence). This CDR3 region has 13 residues. V gave up 5 bases and J gave up 4 bases; unmatched junction bases: 4. The DNA for the CDR3 is TGTGCCAGCAGTCCCCAGGGGGGCACTGAAGCTTTCTTT. This codes for CASSPQGGTEAFF.

This rearrangement joins TRBV7-3 to TRBJ2-1; 9 positions match TRBD2. This CDR3 contains 17 residues. From germline, CDR1 is SGHTA and CDR2 FQGTGA. V lost 5 bases to trimming and J lost 9 bases; unmatched junction nucleotides: 17. This CDR3 reads CASSPRGGVSGRSEQFF. The CDR3 DNA reads TGTGCCAGCAGCCCCAGGGGGGGCGTTAGCGGGAGAAGTGAGCAGTTCTTC.